The 9 T cell receptor beta chains below all came from one sample that was sequenced in a study of human T cells and chemical hapten exposure. Indicated time point: patch test 2, 6 weeks after DPC sensitization. Treatment here: therapeutic diphenylcyclopropenone sensitization with weekly scalp DPC. TCRdb recomputed calls from the RACE reads with MiXCR, one row per CDR3 protein. The sample has roughly 380,000 distinct CDR3 sequences, roughly 6% seen once. The material was whole blood, obtained in connection with sensitization to the hapten diphenylcyclopropenone (DPC). The receptors originated from a woman between 18 and 29 years old with alopecia areata. Some clones in this sample may be carry-over from other donors' samples.

This clonotype was seen only a few times. The chain uses TRBV3-1 and TRBJ1-2, with D hard to call. This CDR3 has 13 residues. Germline CDR1 is LGHDT and CDR2 is YNNKEL (reference sequence). Trimming stripped 1 base from V and 6 bases from J, with 9 bases between. CDR3 amino acids: CASSQAREHGYTF. In DNA, the CDR3 is TGTGCCAGCAGCCAAGCAAGGGAACATGGCTACACCTTC.

Details on this clonotype: An end of the junction does not agree with germline; a read error may underlie this. This chain links TRBV19 with TRBJ2-3, with 8 bases lining up with TRBD2. This CDR3 spans 14 amino acids. CDR1 LNHDA and CDR2 SQIVND come from the germline V gene (reference sequence). In nucleotides, the CDR3 is TGTGCCAGTAGGATAGCGGGGAGCACAGATACGCAGTATTTT. Protein sequence: CASRIAGSTDTQYF.

This clonotype was seen at least ten times. The gene calls are TRBV4-2 and TRBJ2-7; 10 nucleotides match TRBD1. J gave up 1 base and V 2 bases, and 2 bases lay outside the gene matches. Germline lookup yields CDR1 LGHNA and CDR2 YNFKEQ. The CDR3 is made up of 15 amino acids. In DNA form, the CDR3 reads TGTGCCAGCAGCCAAAGGGGACAGGGGTCCTACGAGCAGTACTTC. Its protein is CASSQRGQGSYEQYF.

The chain is built from TRBV6-4 and TRBJ2-2; maybe TRBD1 (6 bases). Trimming cost V 0 bases and J 4 bases, with 9 bases left between them. Germline V gives CDR1 MRHNA, CDR2 SNTAGT. The CDR3 is made up of 15 amino acids. CDR3 region: CASSDSDSSTGELFF. CDR3 nucleotide sequence: TGTGCCAGCAGTGACTCGGACAGCAGCACCGGGGAGCTGTTTTTT.

This clonotype has more than one count but fewer than ten. The genes are TRBV7-2 and TRBJ2-5; 9 bases fit TRBD1. Germline V gene sequence: CDR1 SGHTA, CDR2 FQGNSA. Trimming at V came to 1 base and at J to 5 bases, leaving 5 bases not matched to a gene. This CDR3 comprises 15 residues. The CDR3 region is CASSLVNRGHETQYF. CDR3 nucleotide sequence: TGTGCCAGCAGCTTAGTAAACAGGGGGCACGAGACCCAGTACTTC.

This clonotype was detected only a few times. The V gene is TRBV27, the J gene TRBJ1-1; D is undetermined. Germline V gene lookup returns CDR1 MNHEY and CDR2 SMNVEV (reference sequence). The CDR3 sequence is 12 residues long. The V and J ends lost 8 bases and 2 bases respectively, with 9 bases between them. CDR3 bases: TGTGCCAGCGCAAGGTTTAACACTGAAGCTTTCTTT. Translated: CASARFNTEAFF.

The sample holds a few counts of this clonotype. V usage is TRBV7-9 and J usage is TRBJ2-5; D is undetermined. The CDR3 runs 14 residues. The germline gives CDR1 SEHNR, CDR2 FQNEAQ (reference sequence). Trimming removed 5 bases from V and 2 bases from J, with 12 bases in between. In nucleotides, the CDR3 is TGTGCCAGCAGCCCGCGACAAAAGCAAGAGACCCAGTACTTC. Its translation: CASSPRQKQETQYF.

This clonotype was seen more than once but under ten times. The CDR3 DNA is TGTGCCATCAGGAGACAGGTGGCAAGAGGGAACTATGGCTACACCTTC. It specifies CAIRRQVARGNYGYTF. The chain uses TRBV10-3 and TRBJ1-2, with D perhaps TRBD1 (6 bases). The germline V and J ends were trimmed by 6 bases and 2 bases, with 19 bases remaining between them. CDR1 ENHRY and CDR2 SYGVKD come from the germline V gene. The CDR3 is 16 residues long.

This chain connects TRBV29-1 to TRBJ2-7; tentatively, D is TRBD2 (5 bases). The germline gives CDR1 SQVTM, CDR2 ANQGSEA. Trimming removed 6 bases from V and 5 bases from J, with 14 bases in between. The CDR3 has 12 amino acids. The CDR3 reads CSVVRGDHEQYF. The DNA of the CDR3 is TGCAGCGTAGTCCGGGGAGACCACGAGCAGTACTTC.